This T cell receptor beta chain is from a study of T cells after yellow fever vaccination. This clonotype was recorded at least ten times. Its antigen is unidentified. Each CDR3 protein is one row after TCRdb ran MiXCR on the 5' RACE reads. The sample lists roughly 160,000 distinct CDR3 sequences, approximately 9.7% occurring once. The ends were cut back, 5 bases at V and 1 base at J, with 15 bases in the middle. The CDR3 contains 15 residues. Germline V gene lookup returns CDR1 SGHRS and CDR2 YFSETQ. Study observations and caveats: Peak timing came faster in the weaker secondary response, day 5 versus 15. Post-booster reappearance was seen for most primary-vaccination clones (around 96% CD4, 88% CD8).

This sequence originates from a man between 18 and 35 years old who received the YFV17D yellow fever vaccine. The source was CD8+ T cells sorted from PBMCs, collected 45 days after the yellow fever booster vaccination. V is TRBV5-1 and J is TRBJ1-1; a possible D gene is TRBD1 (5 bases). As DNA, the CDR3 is TGCGCCAGCAGACACGAACAGGTTACGAACACTGAAGCTTTCTTT. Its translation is CASRHEQVTNTEAFF.